This entry concerns a single T cell receptor beta chain. Its specificity is unknown. The CDR3 is 15 amino acids. V was pared by 0 bases and J by 8 bases, with 9 bases of the junction left unmatched. Germline lookup yields CDR1 LGHNA and CDR2 YSLEER. Per sorted-subset replicate PCR, input was approximately 0.2 ug DNA, representing tens of thousands of T cell genomes. Measured with immunoSEQ multiplex PCR; TCRdb has only the in-frame clones, and not every one. The sample has 2.5 million or so clones; around 90% are singletons. This sample was taken from a study of shared clonotypes between healthy human individuals. Study results and limitations: Compared with clonotypes that all four donors shared, non-shared clonotypes had lower generation probabilities.

The chain has TRBV4-3 and TRBJ1-2; TRBD1 matches at 7 bases. The receptor was isolated from a man aged 18 to 30 in good health. Sample: naive CD4+ T cells sorted from blood. Subset here: CD45RA+ positively selected. CDR3 sequence: CASSQDYRGGLGYTF. DNA for the CDR3: TGCGCCAGCAGCCAAGATTACAGGGGAGGGCTCGGCTACACCTTC.